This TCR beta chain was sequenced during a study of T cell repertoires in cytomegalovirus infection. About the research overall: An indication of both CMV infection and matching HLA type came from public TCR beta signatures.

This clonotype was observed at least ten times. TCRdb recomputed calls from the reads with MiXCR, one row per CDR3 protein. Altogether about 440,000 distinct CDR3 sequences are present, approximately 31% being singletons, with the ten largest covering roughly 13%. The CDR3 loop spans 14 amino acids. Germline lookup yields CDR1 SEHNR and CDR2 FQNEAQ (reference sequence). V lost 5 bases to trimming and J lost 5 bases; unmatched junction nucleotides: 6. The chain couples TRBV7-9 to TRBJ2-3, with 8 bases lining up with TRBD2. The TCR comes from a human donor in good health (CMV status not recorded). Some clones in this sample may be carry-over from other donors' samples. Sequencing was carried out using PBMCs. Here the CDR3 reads CASSRSLAEDTQYF. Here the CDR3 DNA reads TGTGCCAGCAGCCGATCACTAGCGGAAGATACGCAGTATTTT.